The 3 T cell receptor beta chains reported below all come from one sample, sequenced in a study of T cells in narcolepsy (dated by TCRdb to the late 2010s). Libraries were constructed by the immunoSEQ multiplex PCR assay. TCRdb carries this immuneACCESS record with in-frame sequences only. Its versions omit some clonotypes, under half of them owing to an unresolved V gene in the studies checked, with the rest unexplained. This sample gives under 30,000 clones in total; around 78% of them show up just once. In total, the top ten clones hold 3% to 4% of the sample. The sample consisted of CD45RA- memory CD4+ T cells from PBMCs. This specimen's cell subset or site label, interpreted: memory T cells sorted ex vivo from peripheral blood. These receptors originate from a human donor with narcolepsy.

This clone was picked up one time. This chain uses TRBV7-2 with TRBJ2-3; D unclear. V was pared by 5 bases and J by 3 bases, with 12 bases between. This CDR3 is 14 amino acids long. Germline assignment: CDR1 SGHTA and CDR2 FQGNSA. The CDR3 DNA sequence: TGTGCCAGCAGCCCCCTCCCAAGAACAGATACGCAGTATTTT. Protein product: CASSPLPRTDTQYF. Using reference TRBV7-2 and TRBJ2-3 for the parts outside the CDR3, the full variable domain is GAGVSQSPSNKVTEKGKDVELRCDPISGHTALYWYRQSLGQGLEFLIYFQGNSAPDKSGLPSDRFSAERTGGSVSTLTIQRTQQEDSAVYLCASSPLPRTDTQYFGPGTRLTVL.

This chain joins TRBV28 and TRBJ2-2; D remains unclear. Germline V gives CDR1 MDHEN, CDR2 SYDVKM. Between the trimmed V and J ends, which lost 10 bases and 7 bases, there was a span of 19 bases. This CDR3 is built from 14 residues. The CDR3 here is CATPRVLGDGELFF. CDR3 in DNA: TGTGCCACCCCCCGTGTGTTGGGTGACGGGGAGCTGTTTTTT. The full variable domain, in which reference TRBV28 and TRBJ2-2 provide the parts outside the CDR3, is DVKVTQSSRYLVKRTGEKVFLECVQDMDHENMFWYRQDPGLGLRLIYFSYDVKMKEKGDIPEGYSVSREKKERFSLILESASTNQTSMYLCATPRVLGDGELFFGEGSRLTVL.

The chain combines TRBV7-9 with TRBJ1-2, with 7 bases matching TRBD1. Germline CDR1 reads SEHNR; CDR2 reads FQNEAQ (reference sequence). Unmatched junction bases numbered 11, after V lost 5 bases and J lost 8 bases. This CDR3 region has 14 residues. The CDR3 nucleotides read TGTGCCAGCAGCCCCTCGACAGGGACCGGCGGCTACACCTTC. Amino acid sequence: CASSPSTGTGGYTF.